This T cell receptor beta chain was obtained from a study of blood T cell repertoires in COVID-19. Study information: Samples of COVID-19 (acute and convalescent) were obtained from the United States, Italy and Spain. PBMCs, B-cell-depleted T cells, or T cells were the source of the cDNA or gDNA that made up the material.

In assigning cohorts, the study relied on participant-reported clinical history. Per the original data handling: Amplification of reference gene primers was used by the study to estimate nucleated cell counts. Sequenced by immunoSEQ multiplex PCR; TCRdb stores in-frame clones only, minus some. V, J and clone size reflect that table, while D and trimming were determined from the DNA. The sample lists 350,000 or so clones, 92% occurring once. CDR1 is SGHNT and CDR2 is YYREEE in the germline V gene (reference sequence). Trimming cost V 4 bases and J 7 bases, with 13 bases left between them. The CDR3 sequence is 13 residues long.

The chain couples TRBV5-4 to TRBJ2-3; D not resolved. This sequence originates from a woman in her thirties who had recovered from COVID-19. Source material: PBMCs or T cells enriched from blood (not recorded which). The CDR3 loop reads CASSPEKRNTQYF. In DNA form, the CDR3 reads TGTGCCAGCAGCCCGGAGAAGAGGAATACGCAGTATTTT. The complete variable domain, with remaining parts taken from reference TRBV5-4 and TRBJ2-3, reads ETGVTQSPTHLIKTRGQQVTLRCSSQSGHNTVSWYQQALGQGPQFIFQYYREEENGRGNFPPRFSGLQFPNYSSELNVNALELDDSALYLCASSPEKRNTQYFGPGTRLTVL.